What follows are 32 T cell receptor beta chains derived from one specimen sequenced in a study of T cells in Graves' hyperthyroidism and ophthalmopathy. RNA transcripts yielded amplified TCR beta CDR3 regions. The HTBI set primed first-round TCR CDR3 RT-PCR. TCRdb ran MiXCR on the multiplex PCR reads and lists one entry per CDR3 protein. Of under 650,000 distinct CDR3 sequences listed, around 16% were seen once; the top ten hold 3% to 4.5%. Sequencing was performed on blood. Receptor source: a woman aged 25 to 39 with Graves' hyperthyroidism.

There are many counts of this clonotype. CDR3 amino acids: CASSSSDLSGTGELFF. In nucleotides, the CDR3 is TGTGCCAGCAGCTCGTCCGACCTGAGCGGGACCGGGGAGCTGTTTTTT. V usage is TRBV7-3 and J usage is TRBJ2-2; maybe TRBD2 (6 bases). The germline V gene encodes CDR1 SGHTA and CDR2 FQGTGA. The CDR3 extends over 16 amino acids. The V gene lost 4 bases and the J gene lost 5 bases, with 17 bases spanning the gap.

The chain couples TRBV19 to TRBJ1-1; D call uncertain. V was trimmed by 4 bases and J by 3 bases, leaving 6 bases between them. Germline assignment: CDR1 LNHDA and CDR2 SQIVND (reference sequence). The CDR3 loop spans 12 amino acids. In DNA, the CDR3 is TGTGCCAGTAGTAGATGGGACACTGAAGCTTTCTTT. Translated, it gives CASSRWDTEAFF. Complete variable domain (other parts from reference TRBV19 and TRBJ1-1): DGGITQSPKYLFRKEGQNVTLSCEQNLNHDAMYWYRQDPGQGLRLIYYSQIVNDFQKGDIAEGYSVSREKKESFPLTVTSAQKNPTAFYLCASSRWDTEAFFGQGTRLTVV.

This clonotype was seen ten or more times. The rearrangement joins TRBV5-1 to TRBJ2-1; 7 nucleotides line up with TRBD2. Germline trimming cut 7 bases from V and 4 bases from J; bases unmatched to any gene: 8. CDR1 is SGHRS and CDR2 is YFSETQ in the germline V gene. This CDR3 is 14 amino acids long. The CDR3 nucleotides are TGCGCCAGCGGATGGGAGGGAGAATACAATGAGCAGTTCTTC. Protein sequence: CASGWEGEYNEQFF.

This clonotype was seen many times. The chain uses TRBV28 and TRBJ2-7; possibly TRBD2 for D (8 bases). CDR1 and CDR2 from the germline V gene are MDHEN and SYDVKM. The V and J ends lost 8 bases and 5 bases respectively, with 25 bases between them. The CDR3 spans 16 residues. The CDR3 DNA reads TGTGCCAGCCTAGGGACAGCGGGGGTATGGGGTAACGAGCAGTACTTC. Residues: CASLGTAGVWGNEQYF.

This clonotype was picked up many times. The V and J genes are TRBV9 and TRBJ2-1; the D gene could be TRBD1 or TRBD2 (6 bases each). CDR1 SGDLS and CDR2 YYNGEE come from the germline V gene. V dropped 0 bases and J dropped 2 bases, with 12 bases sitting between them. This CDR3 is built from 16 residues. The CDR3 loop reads CASSVGGGRTYNEQFF. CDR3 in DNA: TGTGCCAGCAGCGTAGGAGGGGGGAGGACCTACAATGAGCAGTTCTTC.

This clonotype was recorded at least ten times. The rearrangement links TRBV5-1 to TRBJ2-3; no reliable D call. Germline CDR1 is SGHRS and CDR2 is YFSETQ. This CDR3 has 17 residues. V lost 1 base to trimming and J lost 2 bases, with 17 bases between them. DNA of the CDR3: TGCGCCAGCAGCTTGTCGCCAGAGCTTACCTCCACAGATACGCAGTATTTT. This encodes CASSLSPELTSTDTQYF.

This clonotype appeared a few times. The DNA for the CDR3 is TGTGCCAGTAGTATGTTTGCAGGGGACCTCTACGAGCAGTACTTC. Encoded protein: CASSMFAGDLYEQYF. The V call is TRBV19, the J call TRBJ2-7; D is perhaps TRBD1 (6 bases). Germline V lookup: CDR1 LNHDA, CDR2 SQIVND (reference sequence). V was pared by 3 bases and J by 3 bases, with 15 bases between. This CDR3 region has 15 residues. Supplemented by reference TRBV19 and TRBJ2-7, the full variable domain reads DGGITQSPKYLFRKEGQNVTLSCEQNLNHDAMYWYRQDPGQGLRLIYYSQIVNDFQKGDIAEGYSVSREKKESFPLTVTSAQKNPTAFYLCASSMFAGDLYEQYFGPGTRLTVT.

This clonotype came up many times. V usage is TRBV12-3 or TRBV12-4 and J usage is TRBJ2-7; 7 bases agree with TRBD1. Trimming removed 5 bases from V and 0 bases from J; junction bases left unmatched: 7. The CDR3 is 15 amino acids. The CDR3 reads CASSKGQAISYEQYF. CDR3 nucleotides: TGTGCCAGCAGTAAAGGACAGGCCATCTCCTACGAGCAGTACTTC.

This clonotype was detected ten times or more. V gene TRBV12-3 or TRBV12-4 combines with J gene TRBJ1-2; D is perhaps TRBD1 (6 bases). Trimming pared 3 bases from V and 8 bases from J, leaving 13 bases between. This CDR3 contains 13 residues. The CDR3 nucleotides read TGTGCCAGCAGTTTGGCCAGGGGAGGGGGCTACACCTTC. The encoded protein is CASSLARGGGYTF.

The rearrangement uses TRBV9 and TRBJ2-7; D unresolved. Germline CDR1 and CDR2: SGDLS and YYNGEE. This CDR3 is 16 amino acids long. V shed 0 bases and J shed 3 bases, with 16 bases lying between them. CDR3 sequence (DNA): TGTGCCAGCAGCGTAGGTGGTAGCCCCCCCCACTACGAGCAGTACTTC. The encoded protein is CASSVGGSPPHYEQYF.

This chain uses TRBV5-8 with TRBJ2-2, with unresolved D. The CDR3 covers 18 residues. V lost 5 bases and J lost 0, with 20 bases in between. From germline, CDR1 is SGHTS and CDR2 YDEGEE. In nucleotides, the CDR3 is TGTGCCAGCAGGGAGAGATCGCCGTATATCTCGAACACCGGGGAGCTGTTTTTT. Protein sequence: CASRERSPYISNTGELFF.

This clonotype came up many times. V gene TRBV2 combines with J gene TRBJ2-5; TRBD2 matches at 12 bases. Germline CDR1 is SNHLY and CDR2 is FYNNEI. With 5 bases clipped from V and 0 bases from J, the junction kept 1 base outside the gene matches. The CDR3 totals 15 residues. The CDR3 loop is CASSRTSGNQETQYF. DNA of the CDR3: TGTGCCAGCAGTCGGACTAGCGGGAACCAAGAGACCCAGTACTTC.

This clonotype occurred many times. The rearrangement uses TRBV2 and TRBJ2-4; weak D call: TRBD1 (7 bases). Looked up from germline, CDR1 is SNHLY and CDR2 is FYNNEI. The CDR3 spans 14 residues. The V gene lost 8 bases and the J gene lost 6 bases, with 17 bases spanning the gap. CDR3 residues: CASSVGGQLNIQYF. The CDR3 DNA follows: TGTGCCAGCTCGGTCGGGGGACAGTTAAACATTCAGTACTTC. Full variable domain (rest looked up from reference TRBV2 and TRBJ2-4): EPEVTQTPSHQVTQMGQEVILRCVPISNHLYFYWYRQILGQKVEFLVSFYNNEISEKSEIFDDQFSVERPDGSNFTLKIRSTKLEDSAMYFCASSVGGQLNIQYFGAGTRLSVL.

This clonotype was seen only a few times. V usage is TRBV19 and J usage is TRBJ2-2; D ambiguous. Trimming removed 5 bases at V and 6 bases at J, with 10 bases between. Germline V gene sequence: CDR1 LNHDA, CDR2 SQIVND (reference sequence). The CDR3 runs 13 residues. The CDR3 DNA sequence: TGTGCCAGTAGTTTCAGTTATTCCGGGGAGCTGTTTTTT. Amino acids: CASSFSYSGELFF.

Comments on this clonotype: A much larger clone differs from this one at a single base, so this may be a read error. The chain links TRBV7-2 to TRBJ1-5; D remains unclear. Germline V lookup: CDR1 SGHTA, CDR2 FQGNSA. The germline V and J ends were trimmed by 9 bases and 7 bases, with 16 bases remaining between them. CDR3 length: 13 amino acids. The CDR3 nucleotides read TGTGCCAGGAGTCTGGGAATCGAACAGCCCCAGCATTTT. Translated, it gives CARSLGIEQPQHF.

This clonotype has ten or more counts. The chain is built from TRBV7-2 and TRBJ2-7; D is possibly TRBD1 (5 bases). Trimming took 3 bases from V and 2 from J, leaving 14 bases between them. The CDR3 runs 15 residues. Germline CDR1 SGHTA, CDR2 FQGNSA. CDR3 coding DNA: TGTGCCAGCAGCTTTTCATGGCAGGGCGCCTACGAGCAGTACTTC. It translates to CASSFSWQGAYEQYF.

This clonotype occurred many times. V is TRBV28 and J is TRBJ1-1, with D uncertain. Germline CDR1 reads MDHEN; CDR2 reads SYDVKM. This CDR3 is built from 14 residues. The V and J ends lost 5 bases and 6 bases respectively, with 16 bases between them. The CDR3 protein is CASSLPTTGSEAFF. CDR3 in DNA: TGTGCCAGCAGTCTCCCAACAACTGGGTCTGAAGCTTTCTTT.

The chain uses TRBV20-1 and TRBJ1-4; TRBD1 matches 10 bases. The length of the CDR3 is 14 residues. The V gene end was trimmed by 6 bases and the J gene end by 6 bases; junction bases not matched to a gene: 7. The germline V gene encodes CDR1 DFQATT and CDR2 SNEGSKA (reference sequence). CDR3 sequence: CSALKTGGYEKLFF. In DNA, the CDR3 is TGCAGTGCCCTTAAGACAGGGGGCTATGAAAAACTGTTTTTT.

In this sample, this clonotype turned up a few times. The CDR3 DNA reads as TGCAGTGCCACCCCGCCGGGACTAGCTAATGAGCAGTTCTTC. It encodes CSATPPGLANEQFF. This chain links TRBV20-1 with TRBJ2-1, with TRBD2 matching 9 bases. There are 14 residues in the CDR3. Germline V CDR1 and CDR2: DFQATT, SNEGSKA (reference sequence). V trimming: 6 bases; J trimming: 7 bases; junction bases outside the gene matches: 10.

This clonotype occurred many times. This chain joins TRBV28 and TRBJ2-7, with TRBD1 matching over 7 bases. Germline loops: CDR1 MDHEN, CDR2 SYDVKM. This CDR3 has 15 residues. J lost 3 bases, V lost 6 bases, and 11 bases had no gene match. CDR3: CASRPEGGLVYEQYF. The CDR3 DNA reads TGTGCCAGCAGGCCCGAAGGGGGCCTTGTCTACGAGCAGTACTTC.

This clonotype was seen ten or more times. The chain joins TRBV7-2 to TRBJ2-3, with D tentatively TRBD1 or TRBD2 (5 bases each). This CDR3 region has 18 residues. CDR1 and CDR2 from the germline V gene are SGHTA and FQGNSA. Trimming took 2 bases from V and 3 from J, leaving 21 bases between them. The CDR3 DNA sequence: TGTGCCAGCAGCTTACCGCCAGGGACCAACCCTTTAACAGATACGCAGTATTTT. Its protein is CASSLPPGTNPLTDTQYF.

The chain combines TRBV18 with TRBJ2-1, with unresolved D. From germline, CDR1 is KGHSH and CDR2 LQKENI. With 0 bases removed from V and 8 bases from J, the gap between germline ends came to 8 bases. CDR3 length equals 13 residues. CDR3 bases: TGTGCCAGCTCACCACCGGCCGGCCATGAGCAGTTCTTC. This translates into CASSPPAGHEQFF.

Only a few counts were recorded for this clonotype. The CDR3 DNA sequence: TGTGCCAGCTCACCCACAAGCGGATCTGGCGGAAACACCATATATTTT. Its translation: CASSPTSGSGGNTIYF. The chain uses TRBV18 and TRBJ1-3; the D is unclear. CDR3 length: 16 amino acids. Trimming shortened V by 3 bases and J by 4 bases, and 16 bases separated the two germline ends. Germline V gene sequence: CDR1 KGHSH, CDR2 LQKENI.

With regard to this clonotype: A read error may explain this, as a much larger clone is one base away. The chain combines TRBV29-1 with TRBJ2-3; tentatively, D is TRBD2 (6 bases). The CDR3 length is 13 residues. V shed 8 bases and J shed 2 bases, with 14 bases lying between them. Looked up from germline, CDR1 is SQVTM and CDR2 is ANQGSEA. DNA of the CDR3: TGCAGCATCGTGACGGGAGCCACAGATACGCAGTATTTT. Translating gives CSIVTGATDTQYF.

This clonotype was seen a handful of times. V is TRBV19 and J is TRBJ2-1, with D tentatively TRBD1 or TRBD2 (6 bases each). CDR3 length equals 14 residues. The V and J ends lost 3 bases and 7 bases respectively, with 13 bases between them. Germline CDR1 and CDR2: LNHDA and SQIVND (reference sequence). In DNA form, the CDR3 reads TGTGCCAGTAGTATTGGCGGAGGGGGGAATGAGCAGTTCTTC. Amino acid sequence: CASSIGGGGNEQFF.

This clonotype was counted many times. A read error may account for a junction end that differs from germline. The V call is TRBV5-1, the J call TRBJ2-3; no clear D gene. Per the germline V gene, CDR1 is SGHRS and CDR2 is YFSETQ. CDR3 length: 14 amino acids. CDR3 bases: TGTGCCAGCAGTTTGGCTCTCAGCACAGATACGCAGTATTTT. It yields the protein CASSLALSTDTQYF. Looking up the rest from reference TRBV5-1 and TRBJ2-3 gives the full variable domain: KAGVTQTPRYLIKTRGQQVTLSCSPISGHRSVSWYQQTPGQGLQFLFEYFSETQRNKGNFPGRFSGRQFSNSRSEMNVSTLELGDSALYLCASSLALSTDTQYFGPGTRLTVL.

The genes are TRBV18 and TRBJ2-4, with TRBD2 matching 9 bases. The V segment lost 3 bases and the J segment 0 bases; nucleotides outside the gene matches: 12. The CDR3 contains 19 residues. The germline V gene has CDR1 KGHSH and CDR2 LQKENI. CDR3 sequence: CASSPLRASGVLAKNIQYF. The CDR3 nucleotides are TGTGCCAGCTCACCTCTCCGGGCTAGCGGGGTCCTAGCCAAAAACATTCAGTACTTC.

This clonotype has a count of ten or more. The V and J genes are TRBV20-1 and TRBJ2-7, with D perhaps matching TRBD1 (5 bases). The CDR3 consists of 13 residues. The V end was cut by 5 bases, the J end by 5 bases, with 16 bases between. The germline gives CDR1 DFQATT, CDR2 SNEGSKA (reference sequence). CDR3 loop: CSALLPAGHEQYF. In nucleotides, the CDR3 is TGCAGTGCTCTTCTCCCCGCAGGGCACGAGCAGTACTTC.

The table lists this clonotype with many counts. CDR3 bases: TGTGCCAGCAGTTCGGTGCCTCCCAATCAGCCCCAGCATTTT. Amino acid sequence: CASSSVPPNQPQHF. The chain recombines TRBV28 with TRBJ1-5; the D is unclear. Trimming took 4 bases from V and 3 from J, leaving 10 bases between them. This CDR3 is built from 14 residues. CDR1 is MDHEN, CDR2 SYDVKM, per germline.

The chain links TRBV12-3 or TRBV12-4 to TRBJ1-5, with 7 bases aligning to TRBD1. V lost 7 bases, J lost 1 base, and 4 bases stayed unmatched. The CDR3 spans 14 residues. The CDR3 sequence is CASTTTGSNQPQHF. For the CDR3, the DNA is TGTGCCAGCACCACGACAGGGAGCAATCAGCCCCAGCATTTT.

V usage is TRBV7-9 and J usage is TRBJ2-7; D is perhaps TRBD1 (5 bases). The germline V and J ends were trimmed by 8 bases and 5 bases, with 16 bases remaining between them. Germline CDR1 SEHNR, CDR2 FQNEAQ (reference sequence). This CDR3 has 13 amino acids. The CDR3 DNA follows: TGTGCCAGCTCAAGGGCAGGGTCGAACGAGCAGTACTTC. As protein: CASSRAGSNEQYF.

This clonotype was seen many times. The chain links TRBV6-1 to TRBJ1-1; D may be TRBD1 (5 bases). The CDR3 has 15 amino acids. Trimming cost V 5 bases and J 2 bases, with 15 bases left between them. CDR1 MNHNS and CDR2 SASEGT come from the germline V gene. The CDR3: CASSMDSTANTEAFF. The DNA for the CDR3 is TGTGCCAGCAGTATGGACTCGACAGCAAACACTGAAGCTTTCTTT.